This T cell receptor beta chain was sequenced for a study of a mutant IDH1 vaccine in newly diagnosed glioma. Study-level background: Treated patients comprised about 60% males and around 38% females, mean age approximately 37 years.

Time point in this sample: baseline, week 1 (first vaccination visit). As for treatment: pre-vaccination baseline after standard-of-care therapy. Tumors from donors were new WHO grade 3 or 4 IDH1-mutant astrocytomas with ATRX loss. Measured with immunoSEQ multiplex PCR; TCRdb has only the in-frame clones, and not every one. The table includes about 98,000 clones, 70% to 90% detected once. Looked up from germline, CDR1 is SGHRS and CDR2 is YFSETQ. Trimming took 4 bases from V and 5 from J, leaving 15 bases between them. This CDR3 is built from 15 residues. This chain links TRBV5-1 with TRBJ1-4, with a weak D call TRBD1 (6 bases). The sample was PBMCs, taken from a glioma patient treated with radiotherapy, temozolomide or both. The receptor comes from a woman aged 45-65 years with glioma. The DNA for the CDR3 is TGCGCCAGCAGCAAAGGGGGACATAGAAATGAAAAACTGTTTTTT. Translated, it gives CASSKGGHRNEKLFF.